A selection of T cell receptor beta chains follows, all from one sample in a study of blood T cell repertoires in COVID-19. TCRdb's table, derived via immunoSEQ multiplex PCR, lists solely in-frame clones and lacks some. Of around 330,000 clones listed, around 90% were seen once; the top ten hold approximately 5%. The sample was PBMCs or T cells enriched from blood (not recorded which). The origin of the receptors is a man in his sixties who had recovered from COVID-19. CDR3s include the opening cysteine and the closing phenylalanine or tryptophan. The D gene is left open where the match is weak. Expanded clones are given a class, and other clones once, few, many or no size at all.

>.|TRBJ1-4|TRBV7-2|.
CASSLGGRVGEKLFF
TGTGCCAGCAGCTTAGGCGGCAGGGTGGGTGAAAAACTGTTTTTT
>TRBD1|TRBJ1-4|TRBV7-9|.
CASSFYGTANEKLFF
TGTGCCAGCAGCTTTTACGGGACAGCTAATGAAAAACTGTTTTTT
>TRBD2|TRBJ2-7|TRBV2|.
CASSSGLVYYEQYF
TGTGCCAGCAGTTCGGGACTAGTTTATTACGAGCAGTACTTC
>TRBD2|TRBJ2-1|TRBV7-2|once
CASSLSSGSVPYNEQFF
TGTGCCAGCAGCCTCTCTAGCGGGAGTGTACCCTACAATGAGCAGTTCTTC
>.|TRBJ1-6|TRBV7-9|.
CASSIRDRDSPLHF
TGTGCCAGCAGCATCAGGGATCGTGATTCACCCCTCCACTTT
>.|TRBJ2-6|TRBV5-4|.
CASSMTDSGANVLTF
TGTGCCAGCAGCATGACAGACTCTGGGGCCAACGTCCTGACTTTC
>.|TRBJ2-1|TRBV7-6|once
CASSLARSSPYNEQFF
TGTGCCAGCAGCTTAGCCCGTTCTAGCCCCTACAATGAGCAGTTCTTC
>.|TRBJ2-3|TRBV19|.
CASNIGQGSDTQYF
TGTGCCAGTAACATCGGGCAGGGGTCAGATACGCAGTATTTT
>.|TRBJ1-6|TRBV11-2|.
CASSQDSYNSPLHF
TGTGCCAGCAGCCAGGACAGCTATAATTCACCCCTCCACTTT
>.|TRBJ1-1|TRBV5-6|.
CASSFGGNTEAFF
TGTGCCAGCAGCTTCGGCGGGAACACTGAAGCTTTCTTT
>.|TRBJ1-2|TRBV28|.
CASSSSYGYTF
TGTGCCAGCAGTTCGAGCTATGGCTACACCTTC
>.|TRBJ2-7|TRBV27|.
CASSYSDRSSYEQYF
TGTGCCAGCAGTTACTCCGACAGGAGCTCCTACGAGCAGTACTTC
>TRBD1|TRBJ2-5|TRBV5-1|once
CASSLETTGGLETQYF
TGCGCCAGCAGCTTGGAGACTACAGGGGGTTTAGAGACCCAGTACTTC
>TRBD2|TRBJ2-7|TRBV7-3|.
CASSISPSGRNEQYF
TGTGCCAGCAGCATATCACCTAGCGGGAGAAACGAGCAGTACTTC
>TRBD1|TRBJ1-3|TRBV29-1|.
CSVTGRDGNTIYF
TGCAGCGTGACAGGGCGGGATGGAAACACCATATATTTT
>TRBD1|TRBJ1-4|TRBV9|.
CASSVGQGTNEKLFF
TGTGCCAGCAGCGTGGGACAGGGAACTAATGAAAAACTGTTTTTT
>.|TRBJ1-1|TRBV6-5|.
CASRAGVNTEAFF
TGTGCCAGCAGGGCTGGAGTGAACACTGAAGCTTTCTTT
>.|TRBJ2-1|TRBV7-3|.
CASSRSGNEQFF
TGTGCCAGCAGCCGTTCGGGCAATGAGCAGTTCTTC
>TRBD1|TRBJ1-5|TRBV15|.
CATSRGRQGGQPQHF
TGTGCCACCAGCAGAGGAAGACAGGGGGGCCAGCCCCAGCATTTT
>TRBD2|TRBJ2-3|TRBV5-4|once
CASSSRDYNTDTQYF
TGTGCCAGCAGCTCCCGGGACTATAACACAGATACGCAGTATTTT
>TRBD2|TRBJ2-5|TRBV7-3|.
CASSTGTSGDGETQYF
TGTGCCAGCAGCACCGGGACTAGCGGGGACGGAGAGACCCAGTACTTC
>TRBD1|TRBJ2-3|TRBV2|.
CASSGQGAGDTQYF
TGTGCCAGCAGTGGACAGGGGGCAGGGGATACGCAGTATTTT
>.|TRBJ2-7|TRBV30|.
CAWSRGSGAYEQYF
TGTGCCTGGAGTCGAGGGAGCGGAGCCTACGAGCAGTACTTC
>.|TRBJ1-5|TRBV19|.
CASSIVQVRNQPQHF
TGTGCCAGTAGTATAGTTCAGGTCCGCAATCAGCCCCAGCATTTT
>.|TRBJ2-5|TRBV7-2|.
CASSLGRYQETQYF
TGTGCCAGCAGCTTAGGCCGGTACCAAGAGACCCAGTACTTC
>.|TRBJ2-6|TRBV5-4|.
CASSLVNSYSGANVLTF
TGTGCCAGCAGCTTGGTAAACAGCTACTCTGGGGCCAACGTCCTGACTTTC